This T cell receptor (beta chain) was sequenced during a study of cytomegalovirus exposure and HLA in healthy donors. The wider study: Later analysis reported that the approximately 130 validation repertoires shared the platform of the approximately 670 first-cohort repertoires. Study outcomes and limitations: Cytomegalovirus-associated TCR beta chains were listed, numbering 150 to 200. For most TCR sequences rarity was the rule, although some public TCRs occurred in many donors. The tendency of first-cohort TCR clusters to co-occur in the roughly 130 validation repertoires emerged from a later analysis.

Per the germline V gene, CDR1 is SGHTS and CDR2 is YDEGEE. V lost 3 bases and J 4 bases, leaving 14 bases between the germline ends. This CDR3 spans 15 amino acids. Data came from immunoSEQ multiplex PCR; TCRdb stores just in-frame clones and leaves some out. The sample shows about 73,000 clones, approximately 95% of them seen only once. To note about this clone: Its specificity is not known.

The sequence came from a man younger than 30 in good health and CMV-seronegative. The chain joins TRBV5-8 to TRBJ2-1; tentative D call: TRBD2 (6 bases). The sequencing input was PBMCs. The CDR3 is CASSSGGAAYNEQFF. CDR3 coding DNA: TGTGCCAGCAGCTCCGGAGGGGCGGCGTACAATGAGCAGTTCTTC. Combining the CDR3 with reference TRBV5-8 and TRBJ2-1 gives the whole variable domain EAGVTQSPTHLIKTRGQQATLRCSPISGHTSVYWYQQALGLGLQFLLWYDEGEERNRGNFPPRFSGRQFPNYSSELNVNALELEDSALYLCASSSGGAAYNEQFFGPGTRLTVL.